The 10 T cell receptor beta chains given below trace back to one sample, sequenced in a study of PD-1 blockade in classical Hodgkin lymphoma. Method: immunoSEQ multiplex PCR; TCRdb's copy keeps in-frame clones and lacks some. The sample has about 43,000 clones, approximately 73% seen once; the top ten hold approximately 10%. Brentuximab vedotin exposure varied among the patients, all of whom had relapsed after autologous stem cell transplantation. Sequenced material: peripheral blood mononuclear cells (PBMCs), taken at baseline. All receptors derive from a human donor with classical Hodgkin lymphoma.

J is TRBJ2-7 and V is TRBV6-6; perhaps D is TRBD1 or TRBD2 (7 bases each). The V end was cut by 5 bases, the J end by 0 bases, with 11 bases between. The CDR3 runs 14 residues. Germline V gene sequence: CDR1 MNHNY, CDR2 SVGAGI (reference sequence). The CDR3 DNA is TGTGCCAGCAGTCAGGGGGGGAGCTCCTACGAGCAGTACTTC. Its translation is CASSQGGSSYEQYF.

The chain combines TRBV6-1 with TRBJ2-1; TRBD2 aligns across 14 bases. With V trimmed by 8 bases and J by 9 bases, 6 bases remained unmatched. CDR1 MNHNS and CDR2 SASEGT come from the germline V gene. The CDR3 consists of 14 residues. The DNA of the CDR3 is TGTGCCAGCGGGGGGACTAGCGGGGGTAGTGAGCAGTTCTTC. Translation gives CASGGTSGGSEQFF.

V usage is TRBV5-1 and J usage is TRBJ2-2, with 9 bases fitting TRBD2. This CDR3 is built from 14 residues. J lost 6 bases, V lost 4 bases, and 4 bases had no gene match. Germline lookup yields CDR1 SGHRS and CDR2 YFSETQ. As DNA, the CDR3 is TGCGCCAGCAGCCTATTAGCGGGAGCCGGGGAGCTGTTTTTT. Its translation is CASSLLAGAGELFF.

CDR3 residues: CASSFDLDSLNGYTF. DNA for the CDR3: TGTGCCAGCAGTTTCGACTTGGACAGCTTAAATGGCTACACCTTC. The chain joins TRBV9 to TRBJ1-2; tentatively, D is TRBD1 (6 bases). The CDR3 runs 15 residues. Trimming removed 5 bases at V and 6 bases at J, with 20 bases between. CDR1 and CDR2 (germline): SGDLS, YYNGEE.

The V and J genes are TRBV27 and TRBJ1-6; D is unresolved. Trimming shortened V by 3 bases and J by 0 bases, and 6 bases separated the two germline ends. Germline CDR1 reads MNHEY; CDR2 reads SMNVEV (reference sequence). The CDR3 sequence is 15 residues long. CDR3 residues: CASSFGFSYNSPLHF. The DNA of the CDR3 is TGTGCCAGCAGTTTTGGCTTCTCCTATAATTCACCCCTCCACTTT.

This chain uses TRBV25-1 with TRBJ1-1; weak D call: TRBD1 (6 bases). V lost 6 bases and J 4 bases, leaving 12 bases between the germline ends. The CDR3 length is 13 residues. Germline-derived CDR1 and CDR2 are MGHDK and SYGVNS. The CDR3 loop reads CASSRVGGTEAFF. The CDR3 coding sequence is TGTGCCAGCAGCAGGGTAGGGGGCACTGAAGCTTTCTTT. Variable domain in full (rest from reference TRBV25-1 and TRBJ1-1): EADIYQTPRYLVIGTGKKITLECSQTMGHDKMYWYQQDPGMELHLIHYSYGVNSTEKGDLSSESTVSRIRTEHFPLTLESARPSHTSQYLCASSRVGGTEAFFGQGTRLTVV.

The CDR3 coding sequence is TGCGCCAGCAGCCAAGCCCCCACTCCTAACTATGGCTACACCTTC. Its protein product is CASSQAPTPNYGYTF. J is TRBJ1-2 and V is TRBV4-1; D ambiguous. The V and J ends lost 1 base and 0 bases respectively, with 9 bases between them. This CDR3 has 15 residues. Germline CDR1 MGHRA, CDR2 YSYEKL.

This clone was found a few times. The chain carries TRBV6-1 and TRBJ2-5, with TRBD2 identical over 10 bases. The trim removed 6 bases at V and 4 bases at J, leaving 11 bases unmatched. The CDR3 consists of 16 residues. Germline lookup yields CDR1 MNHNS and CDR2 SASEGT. The CDR3 protein is CASREKLAGRAETQYF. In DNA form, the CDR3 reads TGTGCCAGCAGAGAAAAACTAGCGGGAAGGGCAGAGACCCAGTACTTC.

V is TRBV7-3 and J is TRBJ2-1; 10 bases align to TRBD2. Trimming at V came to 2 bases and at J to 4 bases, leaving 5 bases not matched to a gene. This CDR3 has 16 amino acids. Germline CDR1 SGHTA, CDR2 FQGTGA. The CDR3 nucleotides read TGTGCCAGCAGCTTAGCCACTAGCGGGGATTACAATGAGCAGTTCTTC. Its protein product is CASSLATSGDYNEQFF. Complete variable domain (other parts from reference TRBV7-3 and TRBJ2-1): GAGVSQTPSNKVTEKGKYVELRCDPISGHTALYWYRQSLGQGPEFLIYFQGTGAADDSGLPNDRFFAVRPEGSVSTLKIQRTERGDSAVYLCASSLATSGDYNEQFFGPGTRLTVL.

The chain recombines TRBV28 with TRBJ1-2, with 7 bases that match TRBD1. The CDR3 extends over 15 amino acids. Trimming cost V 6 bases and J 8 bases; bases outside gene matches: 15. Germline V gene lookup returns CDR1 MDHEN and CDR2 SYDVKM. CDR3 protein: CASSRRGRGVGGYTF. As DNA, the CDR3 is TGTGCCAGCAGCCGGCGGGGCAGGGGGGTTGGAGGCTACACCTTC.